The present T cell receptor (beta chain) was sequenced within a study of OX40 agonist ivuxolimab in advanced cancers. Study-level background: People in dose escalation had one of these cancers: hepatocellular carcinoma, melanoma, renal cell or head and neck cancer.

To note about this clone: Its antigen is currently unknown.

Clones were read by immunoSEQ multiplex PCR, and TCRdb kept only the in-frame ones, dropping some. Of tens of thousands of clones listed, 90% are singletons. Study results and caveats: CD4+ and CD8+ blood T cells expanded clonally by week 6 at 0.1 to 3.0 mg/kg.

Per the germline V gene, CDR1 is SGHNT and CDR2 is YYREEE (reference sequence). The CDR3 sequence is 15 residues long. Trimming took 0 bases from V and 3 from J; bases not matched to a gene: 5. Sequenced material: CD4+ or CD8+ T cells sorted from blood, taken in a trial of the OX40 agonist ivuxolimab. The J gene is TRBJ1-1, the V gene TRBV5-4, with 7 nucleotides matching TRBD1. The sequence was obtained from an adult with an advanced solid tumor such as melanoma, head and neck, liver or kidney cancer. CDR3 protein: CASSLGGQMYTEAFF. The CDR3 DNA sequence: TGTGCCAGCAGCTTGGGGGGACAGATGTACACTGAAGCTTTCTTT.